This TCR beta chain was documented in a study of immune evolution from preneoplasia to lung adenocarcinoma. The length of the CDR3 is 13 residues. Germline CDR1 reads SGHNT; CDR2 reads YENEEA. Between the trimmed V and J ends, which lost 0 bases and 2 bases, there was a span of 4 bases. TCRdb keeps only in-frame clones here, not all; method: immunoSEQ multiplex PCR. The data contain 25,000 to 30,000 clones, about 74% of them seen just once; the ten biggest clones take up around 6%. The TCR comes from a person aged 55 to 69 with invasive lung adenocarcinoma. Some clones in this sample may be carry-over from other donors' samples. Sequences were obtained from FFPE invasive lung adenocarcinoma tissue. The chain couples TRBV11-3 to TRBJ1-1, with D hard to call. CDR3 bases: TGTGCCAGCAGCTTAGAGCCAAACACTGAAGCTTTCTTT. Amino acids: CASSLEPNTEAFF.